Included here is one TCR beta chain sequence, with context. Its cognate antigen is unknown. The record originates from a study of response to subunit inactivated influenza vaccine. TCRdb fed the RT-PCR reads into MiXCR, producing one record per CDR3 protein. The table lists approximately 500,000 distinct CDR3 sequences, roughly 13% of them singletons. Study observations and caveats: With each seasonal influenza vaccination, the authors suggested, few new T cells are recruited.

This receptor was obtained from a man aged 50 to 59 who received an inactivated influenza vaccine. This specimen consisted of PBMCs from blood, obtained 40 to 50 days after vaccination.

The CDR3 DNA reads TGTGCCAGCAGCTTCAGGCGGGATGGTACCGGGGAGCTGTTTTTT. Its translation is CASSFRRDGTGELFF. The chain uses TRBV7-9 and TRBJ2-2; tentative D call: TRBD2 (6 bases). Germline V gene data show CDR1 as SEHNR and CDR2 as FQNEAQ (reference sequence). V was clipped by 3 bases and J by 5 bases, with 13 bases between them. This CDR3 is 15 amino acids long.